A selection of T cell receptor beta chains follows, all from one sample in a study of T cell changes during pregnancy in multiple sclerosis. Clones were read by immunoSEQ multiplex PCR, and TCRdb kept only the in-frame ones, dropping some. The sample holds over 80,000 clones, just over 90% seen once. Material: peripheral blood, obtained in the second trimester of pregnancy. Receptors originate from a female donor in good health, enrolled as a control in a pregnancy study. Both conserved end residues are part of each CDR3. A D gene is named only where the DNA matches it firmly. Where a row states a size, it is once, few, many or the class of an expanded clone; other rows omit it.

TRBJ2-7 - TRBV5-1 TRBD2 CASSGALGGPFRGGISYEQYF TGCGCCAGCAGCGGGGCCCTCGGGGGACCGTTTCGGGGGGGCATCTCCTACGAGCAGTACTTC
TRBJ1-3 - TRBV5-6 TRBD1 CASTPGGSPGNTIYF TGTGCCAGCACCCCAGGGGGGTCCCCTGGAAACACCATATATTTT
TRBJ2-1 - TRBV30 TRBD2 CAWSATSGNNEQFF TGTGCCTGGAGTGCGACTAGCGGAAACAATGAGCAGTTCTTC
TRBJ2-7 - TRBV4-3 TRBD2 CASSQAGGRRGEQYF TGCGCCAGCAGCCAAGCGGGCGGGAGGAGAGGCGAGCAGTACTTC
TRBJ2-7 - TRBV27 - CASSPLGPYEQYF TGTGCCAGCAGTCCTCTGGGGCCTTACGAGCAGTACTTC
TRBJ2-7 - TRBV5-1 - CASSLLGGFQYEQYF TGCGCCAGCAGCTTGCTGGGGGGATTTCAGTACGAGCAGTACTTC
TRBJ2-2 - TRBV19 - CASSPWLTGELFF TGTGCCAGCTCCCCTTGGCTCACCGGGGAGCTGTTTTTT
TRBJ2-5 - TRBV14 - CASSPAGTGETQYF TGTGCCAGCAGCCCGGCGGGGACGGGTGAGACCCAGTACTTC
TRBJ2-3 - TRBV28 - CASSYDRSTDTQYF TGTGCCAGCAGTTATGACAGGAGCACAGATACGCAGTATTTT
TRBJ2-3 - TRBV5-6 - CASSFVASGTDTQYF TGTGCCAGCAGCTTTGTCGCTAGTGGTACAGATACGCAGTATTTT
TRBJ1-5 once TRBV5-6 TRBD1 CASSMNQGDPDQPQHF TGTGCCAGCAGCATGAATCAGGGGGATCCGGATCAGCCCCAGCATTTT